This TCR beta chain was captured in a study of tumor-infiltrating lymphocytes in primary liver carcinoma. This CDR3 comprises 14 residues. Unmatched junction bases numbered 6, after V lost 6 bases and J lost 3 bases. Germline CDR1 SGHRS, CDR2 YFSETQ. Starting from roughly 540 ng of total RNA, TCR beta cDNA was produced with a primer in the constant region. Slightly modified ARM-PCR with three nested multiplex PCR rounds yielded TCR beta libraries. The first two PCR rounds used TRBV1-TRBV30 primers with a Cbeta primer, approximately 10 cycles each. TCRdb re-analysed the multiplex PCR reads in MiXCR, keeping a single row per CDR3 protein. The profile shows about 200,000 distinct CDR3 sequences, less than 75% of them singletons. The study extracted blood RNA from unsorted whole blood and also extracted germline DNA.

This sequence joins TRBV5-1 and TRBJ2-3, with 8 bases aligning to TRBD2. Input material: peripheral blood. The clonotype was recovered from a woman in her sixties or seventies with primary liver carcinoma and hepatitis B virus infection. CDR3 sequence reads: CASNYGGVTDTQYF. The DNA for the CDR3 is TGCGCCAGCAACTACGGGGGGGTAACAGATACGCAGTATTTT.